Listed here are 9 T cell receptor beta chains from one sample, sequenced in a study of shared clonotypes between healthy human individuals (dated by TCRdb to the early 2020s). The library was generated by the immunoSEQ multiplex PCR assay. TCRdb carries this immuneACCESS record with in-frame sequences only. Its versions omit some clonotypes, under half of them owing to an unresolved V gene in the studies checked, with the rest unexplained. In all, the sample holds a few hundred thousand clones, and less than 80% of those were seen once. In total, the top ten clones hold roughly 12% of the sample. What was sequenced was PBMCs. The source is a woman in her thirties or forties in good health. Some clones in this sample may be carry-over from other donors' samples.

This chain links TRBV2 with TRBJ1-5, with D perhaps TRBD1 (6 bases). Deletions cut 6 bases from V and 1 base from J, with 16 bases between. The CDR3 consists of 16 residues. Germline CDR1 is SNHLY and CDR2 is FYNNEI. CDR3 sequence reads: CASSFDRDKSNQPQHF. In DNA, the CDR3 is TGTGCCAGCAGCTTCGACCGGGACAAGAGCAATCAGCCCCAGCATTTT.

The count of this clone is one. V is TRBV4-1 and J is TRBJ2-7, with 9 bases aligning to TRBD2. Germline V CDR1 and CDR2: MGHRA, YSYEKL. CDR3 size: 20 residues. After removal of 1 base from V and 3 bases from J, the junction contained 19 bases not matched to a gene. The CDR3 region has the DNA TGCGCCAGCAGCCAAGTCGTAATTCTTTCGGTGAGCGGGAGGAACTACGAGCAGTACTTC. Translation gives CASSQVVILSVSGRNYEQYF.

The rearrangement uses TRBV6-5 and TRBJ2-1; 14 bases are a match to TRBD2. The CDR3 spans 15 residues. Per germline, CDR1 MNHEY and CDR2 SVGAGI. Trimming cost V 5 bases and J 8 bases; bases outside gene matches: 5. The CDR3 nucleotides are TGTGCCAGCAGTCCGGGGACTAGCGGGAGCTATGAGCAGTTCTTC. Translated: CASSPGTSGSYEQFF.

The chain uses TRBV7-2 and TRBJ2-6; D is unclear. The CDR3 loop spans 15 amino acids. V lost 2 bases, J lost 4 bases, and 9 bases lay in between. Germline V gene lookup returns CDR1 SGHTA and CDR2 FQGNSA. For the CDR3, the DNA is TGTGCCAGCAGCTTACCACTTGGGGGGGCCAACGTCCTGACTTTC. As protein: CASSLPLGGANVLTF.

By share of the sample, this clone is medium-sized. The chain links TRBV2 to TRBJ2-7; perhaps D is TRBD1 or TRBD2 (5 bases each). V was trimmed by 10 bases and J by 4 bases, leaving 17 bases between them. The V gene's germline CDR1 is SNHLY and CDR2 FYNNEI. The CDR3 is 13 residues long. CDR3 in DNA: TGTGCCACGTTCGGGACGCCAGAGTACGAGCAGTACTTC. Translation: CATFGTPEYEQYF.

This clone was observed once. The rearrangement uses TRBV29-1 and TRBJ1-1; the D gene is possibly TRBD1 (5 bases). The CDR3 extends over 12 amino acids. From germline, CDR1 is SQVTM and CDR2 ANQGSEA. V was clipped by 6 bases and J by 11 bases, with 19 bases between them. CDR3 DNA: TGCAGCGTAAACCGGGACGCGCTTGGTGCTTTCTTT. Its protein is CSVNRDALGAFF. The full variable domain, in which reference TRBV29-1 and TRBJ1-1 provide the parts outside the CDR3, is SAVISQKPSRDICQRGTSLTIQCQVDSQVTMMFWYRQQPGQSLTLIATANQGSEATYESGFVIDKFPISRPNLTFSTLTVSNMSPEDSSIYLCSVNRDALGAFFGQGTRLTVV.

V usage is TRBV6-1 and J usage is TRBJ2-1, with a weak D call TRBD2 (5 bases). V was trimmed by 6 bases and J by 4 bases, leaving 16 bases between them. The CDR3 is made up of 15 amino acids. The germline V gene has CDR1 MNHNS and CDR2 SASEGT. In DNA, the CDR3 is TGTGCCAGCAGGGGAGAGTTTTCTGGGTACAATGAGCAGTTCTTC. It specifies CASRGEFSGYNEQFF.

This chain joins TRBV10-3 and TRBJ2-3; 7 nucleotides match TRBD2. This CDR3 has 14 residues. In germline, CDR1 is ENHRY, CDR2 SYGVKD. V was clipped by 10 bases and J by 7 bases; unmatched bases: 14. The CDR3 spells CATRPDDSGYTQYF. CDR3 DNA sequence: TGTGCCACTCGGCCGGACGATAGCGGGTATACGCAGTATTTT.

This chain joins TRBV7-8 and TRBJ1-5, with TRBD1 matching 7 bases. J lost 5 bases, V lost 3 bases, and 1 base had no gene match. This CDR3 is 13 amino acids long. CDR1 is SGHVS and CDR2 is FQNEAQ in the germline V gene. The DNA for the CDR3 is TGTGCCAGCAGCTTGGGACAGCATCAGCCCCAGCATTTT. It yields the protein CASSLGQHQPQHF.